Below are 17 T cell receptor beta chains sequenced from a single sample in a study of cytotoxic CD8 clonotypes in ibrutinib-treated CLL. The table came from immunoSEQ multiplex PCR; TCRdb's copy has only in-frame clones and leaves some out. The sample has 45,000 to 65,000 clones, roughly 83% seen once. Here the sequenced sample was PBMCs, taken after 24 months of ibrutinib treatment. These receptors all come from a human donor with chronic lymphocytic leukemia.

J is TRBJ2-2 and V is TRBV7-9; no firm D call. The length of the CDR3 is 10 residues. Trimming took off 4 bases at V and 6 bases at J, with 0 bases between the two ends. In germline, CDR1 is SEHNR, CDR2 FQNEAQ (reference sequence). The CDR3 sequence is CASSSGELFF. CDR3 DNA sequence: TGTGCCAGCAGCTCCGGGGAGCTGTTTTTT.

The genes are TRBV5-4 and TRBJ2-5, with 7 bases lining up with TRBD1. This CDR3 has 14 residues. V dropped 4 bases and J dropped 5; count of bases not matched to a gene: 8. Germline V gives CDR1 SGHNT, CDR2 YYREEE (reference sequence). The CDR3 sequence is CASSTWTGVETQYF. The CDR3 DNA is TGTGCCAGCAGCACCTGGACAGGAGTGGAGACCCAGTACTTC.

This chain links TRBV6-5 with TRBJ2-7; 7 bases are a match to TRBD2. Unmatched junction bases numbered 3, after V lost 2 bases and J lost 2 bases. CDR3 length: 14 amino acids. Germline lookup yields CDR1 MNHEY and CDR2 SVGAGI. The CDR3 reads CASSYPGLAYEQYF. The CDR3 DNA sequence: TGTGCCAGCAGTTACCCTGGACTAGCCTACGAGCAGTACTTC.

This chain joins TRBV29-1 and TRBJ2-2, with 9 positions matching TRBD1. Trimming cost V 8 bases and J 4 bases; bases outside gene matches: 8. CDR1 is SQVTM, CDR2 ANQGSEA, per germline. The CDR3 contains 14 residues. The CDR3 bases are TGCAGCATAAAGGGACAGGGTGCCACCGGGGAGCTGTTTTTT. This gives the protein CSIKGQGATGELFF.

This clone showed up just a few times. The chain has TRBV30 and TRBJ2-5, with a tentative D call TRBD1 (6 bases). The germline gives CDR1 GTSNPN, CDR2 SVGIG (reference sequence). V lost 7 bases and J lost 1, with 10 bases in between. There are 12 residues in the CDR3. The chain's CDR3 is CAFSGVQETQYF. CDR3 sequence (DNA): TGTGCCTTCTCAGGGGTCCAAGAGACCCAGTACTTC. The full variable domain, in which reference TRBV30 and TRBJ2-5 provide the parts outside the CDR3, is SQTIHQWPATLVQPVGSPLSLECTVEGTSNPNLYWYRQAAGRGLQLLFYSVGIGQISSEVPQNLSASRPQDRQFILSSKKLLLSDSGFYLCAFSGVQETQYFGPGTRLLVL.

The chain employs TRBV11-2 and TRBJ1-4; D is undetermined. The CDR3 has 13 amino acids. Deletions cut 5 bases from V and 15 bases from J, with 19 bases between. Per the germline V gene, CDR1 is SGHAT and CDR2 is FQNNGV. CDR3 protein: CASSPGVQNSLFF. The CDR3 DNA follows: TGTGCCAGCAGCCCGGGTGTCCAGAATAGTTTGTTTTTT.

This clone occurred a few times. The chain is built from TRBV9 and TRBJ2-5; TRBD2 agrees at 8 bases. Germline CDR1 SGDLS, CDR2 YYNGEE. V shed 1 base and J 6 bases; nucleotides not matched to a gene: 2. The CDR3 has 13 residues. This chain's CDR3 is CASSVTSGQTQYF. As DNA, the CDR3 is TGTGCCAGCAGCGTAACTAGCGGACAGACCCAGTACTTC.

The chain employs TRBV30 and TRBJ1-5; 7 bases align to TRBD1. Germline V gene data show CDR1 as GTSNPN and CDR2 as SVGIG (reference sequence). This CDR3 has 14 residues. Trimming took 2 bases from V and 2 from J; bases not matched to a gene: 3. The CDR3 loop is CAWSHRGGNQPQHF. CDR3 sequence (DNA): TGTGCCTGGAGTCACAGGGGAGGCAATCAGCCCCAGCATTTT.

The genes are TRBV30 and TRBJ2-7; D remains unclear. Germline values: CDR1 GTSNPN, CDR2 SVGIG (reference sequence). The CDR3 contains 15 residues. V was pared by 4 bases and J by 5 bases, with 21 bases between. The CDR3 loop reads CAWNPRRAPGDEQYF. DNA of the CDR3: TGTGCCTGGAACCCACGTAGGGCCCCTGGAGACGAGCAGTACTTC. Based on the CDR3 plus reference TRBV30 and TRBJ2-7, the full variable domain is SQTIHQWPATLVQPVGSPLSLECTVEGTSNPNLYWYRQAAGRGLQLLFYSVGIGQISSEVPQNLSASRPQDRQFILSSKKLLLSDSGFYLCAWNPRRAPGDEQYFGPGTRLTVT.

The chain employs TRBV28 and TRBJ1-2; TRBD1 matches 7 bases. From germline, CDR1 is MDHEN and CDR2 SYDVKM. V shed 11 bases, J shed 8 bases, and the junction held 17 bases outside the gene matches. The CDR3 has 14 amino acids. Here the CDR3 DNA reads TGTGCCGAGGCGGGGGACAGTACCGTTTCGGGCTACACCTTC. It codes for CAEAGDSTVSGYTF.

The DNA of the CDR3 is TGTGCCAGCACCCAATCGGGTCCGGGACTTCAAGAGACCCAGTACTTC. Translating gives CASTQSGPGLQETQYF. This chain uses TRBV28 with TRBJ2-5; D may be TRBD2 (6 bases). Germline V gives CDR1 MDHEN, CDR2 SYDVKM. V shed 7 bases and J shed 2 bases, with 20 bases lying between them. The length of the CDR3 is 16 residues.

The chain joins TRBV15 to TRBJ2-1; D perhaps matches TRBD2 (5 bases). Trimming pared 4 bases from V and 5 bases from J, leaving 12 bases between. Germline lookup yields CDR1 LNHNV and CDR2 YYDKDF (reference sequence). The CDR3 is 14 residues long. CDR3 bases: TGTGCCACCAGCACGGAGCGGTACCACAATGAGCAGTTCTTC. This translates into CATSTERYHNEQFF.

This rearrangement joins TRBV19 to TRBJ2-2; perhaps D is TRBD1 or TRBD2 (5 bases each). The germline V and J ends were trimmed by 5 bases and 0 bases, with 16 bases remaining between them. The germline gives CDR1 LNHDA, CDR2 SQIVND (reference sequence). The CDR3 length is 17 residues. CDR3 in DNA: TGTGCCAGTAGTTTGGGGACGTACCCCGCGAACACCGGGGAGCTGTTTTTT. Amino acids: CASSLGTYPANTGELFF.

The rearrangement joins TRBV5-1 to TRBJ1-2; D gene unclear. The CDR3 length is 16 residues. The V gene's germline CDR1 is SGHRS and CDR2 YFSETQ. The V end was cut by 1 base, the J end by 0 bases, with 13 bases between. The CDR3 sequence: CASSLTHGSANYGYTF. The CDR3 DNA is TGCGCCAGCAGCTTGACCCACGGTTCGGCTAACTATGGCTACACCTTC.

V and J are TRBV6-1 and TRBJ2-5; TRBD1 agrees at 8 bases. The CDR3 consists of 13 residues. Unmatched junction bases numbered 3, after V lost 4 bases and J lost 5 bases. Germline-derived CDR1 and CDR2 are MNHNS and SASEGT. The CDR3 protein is CASSVDRDETQYF. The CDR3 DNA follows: TGTGCCAGCAGTGTGGACAGGGACGAGACCCAGTACTTC.

As DNA, the CDR3 is TGTGCCAGCAGCGCCTCCGGGACCCCATCCCACAATGAGCAGTTCTTC. Its protein product is CASSASGTPSHNEQFF. The chain employs TRBV9 and TRBJ2-1; either TRBD1 or TRBD2 may fit D (5 bases each). The germline gives CDR1 SGDLS, CDR2 YYNGEE. This CDR3 comprises 16 residues. Trimming cost V 3 bases and J 5 bases, with 18 bases left between them.

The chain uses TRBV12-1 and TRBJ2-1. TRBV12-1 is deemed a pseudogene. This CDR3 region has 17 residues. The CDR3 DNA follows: TGTGCCAGCAGCTCCTACACAATTGGGACCTTGACCGATGAGCAGTTCTTC. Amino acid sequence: CASSSYTIGTLTDEQFF.